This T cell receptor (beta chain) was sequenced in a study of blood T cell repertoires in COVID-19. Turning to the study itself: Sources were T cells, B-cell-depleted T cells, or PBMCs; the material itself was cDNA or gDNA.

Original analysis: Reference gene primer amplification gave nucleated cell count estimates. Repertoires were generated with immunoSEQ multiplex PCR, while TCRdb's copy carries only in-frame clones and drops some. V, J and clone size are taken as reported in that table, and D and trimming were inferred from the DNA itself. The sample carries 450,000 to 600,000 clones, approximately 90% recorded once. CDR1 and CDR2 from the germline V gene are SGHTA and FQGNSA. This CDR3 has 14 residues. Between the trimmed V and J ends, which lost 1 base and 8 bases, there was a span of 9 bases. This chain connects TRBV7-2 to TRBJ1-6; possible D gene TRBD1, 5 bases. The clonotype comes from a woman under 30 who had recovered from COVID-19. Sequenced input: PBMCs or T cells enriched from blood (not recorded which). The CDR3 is CASSLGGRHSPLHF. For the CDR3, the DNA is TGTGCCAGCAGCTTAGGGGGGAGGCATTCACCCCTCCACTTT.